These 3 T cell receptor beta chains were sequenced from one sample in a study of cytotoxic CD8 clonotypes in ibrutinib-treated CLL. Some clones are missing from TCRdb's copy, which holds only in-frame ones; the method was immunoSEQ multiplex PCR. The sample consists of 150,000 or so clones, approximately 80% of them appearing once. The sequencing used PBMCs, collected after 36 months of ibrutinib treatment. The receptors originated from a human donor with chronic lymphocytic leukemia.

The gene calls are TRBV14 and TRBJ2-2; D is unresolved. V dropped 4 bases and J dropped 2 bases, with 5 bases sitting between them. Germline values: CDR1 SGHDN, CDR2 FVKESK. This CDR3 is built from 13 residues. CDR3 coding DNA: TGTGCCAGCAGCCCCGTTAACACCGGGGAGCTGTTTTTT. Translated, it gives CASSPVNTGELFF.

V gene TRBV5-1 combines with J gene TRBJ1-5; weak D call: TRBD1 (5 bases). CDR1 is SGHRS, CDR2 YFSETQ, per germline. CDR3 length: 15 residues. Trimming pared 0 bases from V and 1 base from J, leaving 8 bases between. The CDR3: CASSLGDRSNQPQHF. Written as DNA, the CDR3 is TGCGCCAGCAGCTTGGGCGACAGAAGCAATCAGCCCCAGCATTTT.

J is TRBJ1-1 and V is TRBV21-1; the DNA was not compared with TRBD1, the D call given in the table. TRBV21-1 is shown as a pseudogene. This CDR3 spans 18 amino acids. The CDR3 here is CASSKAWRTGRLDTEAFF. The CDR3 nucleotides read TGTGCCAGCAGCAAAGCGTGGCGGACAGGGCGGTTGGACACTGAAGCTTTCTTT.